The clone carrying this T cell receptor (beta chain) has at least ten counts. What it binds is unknown. The data derive from a study of T cells in Graves' hyperthyroidism and ophthalmopathy. Study-wide context: The blood sample was taken at first diagnosis, before treatment began. General study findings and limits: The model's output predicted ophthalmopathy at a median of roughly 6.9 months prior to onset. A model built on 13 V-J features separated ophthalmopathy from stable hyperthyroidism.

V was shortened by 6 bases and J by 9 bases, with 18 bases between the two germline ends. CDR3 length: 13 residues. Amplification of TCR beta CDR3 regions was performed using RNA transcripts as template. TCR CDR3 underwent first-round RT-PCR with the HTBI primer set. One entry per CDR3 protein, called by TCRdb with MiXCR from the multiplex PCR reads. The sample has roughly 93,000 distinct CDR3 sequences; roughly half are singletons. For the diagnoses, clinical symptoms, serum thyroxine and TRAb, thyroid ultrasound and orbital computed tomography were used. J is TRBJ2-7 and V is TRBV12-3 or TRBV12-4, with D perhaps matching TRBD1 (6 bases). The receptor was isolated from a woman in her forties with Graves' hyperthyroidism. The sequenced sample consisted of blood. The CDR3 coding sequence is TGTGCCAGCAGCCCACAGGGCTGGGGTGGGCAGTACTTC. This codes for CASSPQGWGGQYF.